Here is one T cell receptor beta chain with its context. This sample was taken from a study of blood T cell repertoires in COVID-19. Study information: Acute and convalescent COVID-19 samples came from the United States, Italy and Spain. T cells, B-cell-depleted T cells, or PBMCs supplied cDNA or gDNA.

The CDR3 is 16 residues long. Germline V lookup: CDR1 MNHEY, CDR2 SMNVEV (reference sequence). V gave up 5 bases and J gave up 8 bases; unmatched junction bases: 17. In the original processing: Reference gene primers were amplified, and this amplification served to estimate nucleated cell counts. The table came from immunoSEQ multiplex PCR; TCRdb's copy has only in-frame clones and leaves some out. V and J calls and clone size follow that table, whereas D and trimming were derived from the DNA. The sample holds 30,000 to 40,000 clones, approximately 89% seen once. The TCR comes from a man in his 60s with active or convalescent COVID-19. The chain couples TRBV27 to TRBJ1-2; TRBD1 matches at 7 bases. Sample: peripheral blood. The CDR3 region has the DNA TGTGCCAGCAGTAAGGACAGAGCAGGGGGTTCTGAGGGCTACACCTTC. The encoded protein is CASSKDRAGGSEGYTF.